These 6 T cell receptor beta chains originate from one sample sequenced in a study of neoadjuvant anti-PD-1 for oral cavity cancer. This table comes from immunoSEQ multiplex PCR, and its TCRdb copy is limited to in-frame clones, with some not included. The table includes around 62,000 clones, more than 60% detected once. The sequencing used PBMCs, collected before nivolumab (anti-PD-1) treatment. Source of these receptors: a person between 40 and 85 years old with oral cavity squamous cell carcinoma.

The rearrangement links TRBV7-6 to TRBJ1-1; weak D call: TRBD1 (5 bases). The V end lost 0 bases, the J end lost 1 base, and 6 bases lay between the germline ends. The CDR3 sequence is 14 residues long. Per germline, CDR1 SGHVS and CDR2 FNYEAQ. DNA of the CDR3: TGTGCCAGCAGCTTAGCGAGGGGGAACACTGAAGCTTTCTTT. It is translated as CASSLARGNTEAFF.

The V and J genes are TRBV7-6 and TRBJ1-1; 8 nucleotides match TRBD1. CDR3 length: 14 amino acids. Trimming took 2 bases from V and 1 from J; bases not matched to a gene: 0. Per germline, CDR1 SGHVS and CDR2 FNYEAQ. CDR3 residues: CASSLQGANTEAFF. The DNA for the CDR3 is TGTGCCAGCAGCTTACAGGGGGCGAACACTGAAGCTTTCTTT.

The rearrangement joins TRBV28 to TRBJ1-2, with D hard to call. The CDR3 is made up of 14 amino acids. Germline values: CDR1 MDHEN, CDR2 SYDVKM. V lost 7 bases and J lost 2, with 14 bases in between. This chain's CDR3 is CASTVSPSNYGYTF. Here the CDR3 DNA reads TGTGCCAGCACCGTCAGCCCGTCAAACTATGGCTACACCTTC.

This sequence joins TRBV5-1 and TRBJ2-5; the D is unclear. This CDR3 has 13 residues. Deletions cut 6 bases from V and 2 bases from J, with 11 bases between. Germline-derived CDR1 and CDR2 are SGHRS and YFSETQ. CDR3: CASTIGPQETQYF. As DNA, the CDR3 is TGCGCCAGCACCATAGGTCCGCAAGAGACCCAGTACTTC.

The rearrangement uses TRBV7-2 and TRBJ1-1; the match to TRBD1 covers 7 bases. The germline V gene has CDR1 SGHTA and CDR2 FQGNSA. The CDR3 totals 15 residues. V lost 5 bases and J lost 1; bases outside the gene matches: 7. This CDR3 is CASSPGQAKNTEAFF. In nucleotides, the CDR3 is TGTGCCAGCAGCCCCGGACAGGCAAAGAACACTGAAGCTTTCTTT.

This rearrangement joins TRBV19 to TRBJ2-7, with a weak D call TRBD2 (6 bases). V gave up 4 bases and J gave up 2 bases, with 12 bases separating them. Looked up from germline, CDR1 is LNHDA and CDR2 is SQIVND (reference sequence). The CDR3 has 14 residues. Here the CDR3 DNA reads TGTGCCAGTAGTACGCCAGCGGGCACCTACGAGCAGTACTTC. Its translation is CASSTPAGTYEQYF.